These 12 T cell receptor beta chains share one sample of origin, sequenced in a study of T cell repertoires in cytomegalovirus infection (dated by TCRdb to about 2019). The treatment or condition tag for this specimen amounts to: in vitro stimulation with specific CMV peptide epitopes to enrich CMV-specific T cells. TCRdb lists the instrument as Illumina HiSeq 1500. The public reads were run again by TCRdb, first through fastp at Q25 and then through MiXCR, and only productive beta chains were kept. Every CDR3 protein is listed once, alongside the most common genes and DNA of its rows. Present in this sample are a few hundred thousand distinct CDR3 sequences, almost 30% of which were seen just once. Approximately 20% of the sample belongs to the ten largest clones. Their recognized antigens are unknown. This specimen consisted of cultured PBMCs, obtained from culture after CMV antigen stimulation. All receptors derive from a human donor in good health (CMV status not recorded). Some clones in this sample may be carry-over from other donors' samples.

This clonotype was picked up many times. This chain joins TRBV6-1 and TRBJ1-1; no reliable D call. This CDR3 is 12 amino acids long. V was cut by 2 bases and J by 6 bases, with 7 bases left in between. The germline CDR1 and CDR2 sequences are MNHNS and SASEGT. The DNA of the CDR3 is TGTGCCAGCAGTGAAATCCGGGCTGAAGCTTTCTTT. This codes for CASSEIRAEAFF.

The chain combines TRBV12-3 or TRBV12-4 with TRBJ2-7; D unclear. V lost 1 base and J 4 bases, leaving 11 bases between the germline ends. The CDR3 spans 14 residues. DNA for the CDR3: TGTGCCAGCAGTTTAGAGGTGGTACAGTACGAGCAGTACTTC. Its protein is CASSLEVVQYEQYF.

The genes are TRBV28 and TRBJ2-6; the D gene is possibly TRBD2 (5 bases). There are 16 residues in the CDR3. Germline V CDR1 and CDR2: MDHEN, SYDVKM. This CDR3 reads CATRGNGFSGANVLTF. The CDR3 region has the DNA TGTGCTACTCGGGGTAACGGTTTCTCTGGGGCCAACGTCCTGACTTTC.

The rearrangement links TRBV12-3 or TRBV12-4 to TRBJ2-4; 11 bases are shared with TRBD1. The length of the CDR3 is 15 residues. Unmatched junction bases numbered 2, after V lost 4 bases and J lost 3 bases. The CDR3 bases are TGTGCCAGCAGTTGGGGGACAGGGGGCAAAAACATTCAGTACTTC. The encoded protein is CASSWGTGGKNIQYF.

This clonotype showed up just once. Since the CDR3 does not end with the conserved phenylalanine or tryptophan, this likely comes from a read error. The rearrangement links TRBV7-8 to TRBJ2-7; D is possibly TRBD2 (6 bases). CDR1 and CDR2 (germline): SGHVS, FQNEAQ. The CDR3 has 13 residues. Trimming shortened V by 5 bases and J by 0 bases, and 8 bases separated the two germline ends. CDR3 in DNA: TGTGCCAGCAGCCGGGACTTCTCCTACGAGCAGTACTTA. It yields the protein CASSRDFSYEQYL.

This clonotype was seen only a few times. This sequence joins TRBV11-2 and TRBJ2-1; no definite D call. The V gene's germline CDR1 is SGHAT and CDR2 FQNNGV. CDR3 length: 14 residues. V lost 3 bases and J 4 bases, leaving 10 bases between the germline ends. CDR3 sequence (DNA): TGTGCCAGCAGCTTTATCAAAGGGTACAATGAGCAGTTCTTC. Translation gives CASSFIKGYNEQFF.

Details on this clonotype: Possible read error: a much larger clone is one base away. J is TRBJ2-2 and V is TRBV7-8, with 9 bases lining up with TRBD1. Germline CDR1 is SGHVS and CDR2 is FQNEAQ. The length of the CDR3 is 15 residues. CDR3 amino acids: CASRFGDRVTGELFF. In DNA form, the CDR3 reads TGTGCCAGCCGCTTTGGGGACAGGGTGACCGGGGAGCTGTTTTTT.

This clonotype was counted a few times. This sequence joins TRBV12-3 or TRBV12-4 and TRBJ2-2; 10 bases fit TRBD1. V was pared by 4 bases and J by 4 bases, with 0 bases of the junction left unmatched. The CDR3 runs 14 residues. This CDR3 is CASSWTGGTGELFF. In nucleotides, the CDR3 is TGTGCCAGCAGTTGGACAGGGGGCACCGGGGAGCTGTTTTTT.

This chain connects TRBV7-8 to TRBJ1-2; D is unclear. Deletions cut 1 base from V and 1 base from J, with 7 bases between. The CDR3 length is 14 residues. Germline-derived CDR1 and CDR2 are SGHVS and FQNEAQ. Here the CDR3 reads CASSLEHLNYGYTF. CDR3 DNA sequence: TGTGCCAGCAGCTTAGAACACCTTAACTATGGCTACACCTTC. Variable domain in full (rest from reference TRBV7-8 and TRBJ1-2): GAGVSQSPRYKVAKRGQDVALRCDPISGHVSLFWYQQALGQGPEFLTYFQNEAQLDKSGLPSDRFFAERPEGSVSTLKIQRTQQEDSAVYLCASSLEHLNYGYTFGSGTRLTVV.

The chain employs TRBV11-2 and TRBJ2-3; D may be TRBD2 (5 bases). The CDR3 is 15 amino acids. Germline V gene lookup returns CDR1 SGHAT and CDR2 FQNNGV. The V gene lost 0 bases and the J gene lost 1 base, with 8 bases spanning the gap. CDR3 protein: CASSLDGGRTDTQYF. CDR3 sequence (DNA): TGTGCCAGCAGCTTAGATGGCGGGCGCACAGATACGCAGTATTTT.

The CDR3 DNA is TGTGCCAGCAGTCCCCGGACTCGATCCGGGGGCGAGCAGTACTTC. Its protein is CASSPRTRSGGEQYF. The chain combines TRBV12-3 or TRBV12-4 with TRBJ2-7; TRBD2 might be the D (6 bases). Trimming took 5 bases from V and 6 from J, leaving 20 bases between them. The CDR3 runs 15 residues.

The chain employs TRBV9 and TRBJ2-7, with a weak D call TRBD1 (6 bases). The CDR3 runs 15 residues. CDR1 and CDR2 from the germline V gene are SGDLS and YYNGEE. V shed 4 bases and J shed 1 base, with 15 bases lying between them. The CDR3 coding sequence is TGTGCCAGCAGCCCCCACAGGGCACCTTCCTACGAGCAGTACTTC. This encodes CASSPHRAPSYEQYF.